This TCR beta chain was identified in a study of chemoradiotherapy in HPV16-positive cancers (dated by TCRdb to between 2021 and 2024). Notes on the research overall: Candidate HPV-specific T-cell clones and common TCR motifs were defined by functional T-cell assays performed on cells from two HPV16-positive patients. The candidate HPV-specific TCRs and motifs were subsequently tracked in TCR repertoires obtained from approximately 91 patients with HPV-related cancers. Whether T-cell immunity against the HPV oncoproteins E6 and E7 changes during chemoradiotherapy and whether survival is affected by this immunity were examined in the study. What the study reported, not specific to this receptor: The survival association was reported for HPV16-positive patients, and the functional definition of HPV-specific T cells was derived from only a couple of HPV16-positive patients. In HPV16-positive patients, expansion of HPV-responsive T cells during chemoradiotherapy was found to be associated with improved recurrence-free survival. Expansion of candidate HPV-specific clones and E7-related TCR motifs was observed in the tumor microenvironment during treatment, whereas no such expansion was observed for non-HPV-specific T cells.

The receptor library was made with the immunoSEQ multiplex PCR assay. TCRdb re-hosts the immuneACCESS table, in-frame sequences only. Its copies lack some clones; in the studies checked, an unresolved V gene accounts for under half of them, and the cause for the rest is not known. The sample has under 4,000 clones on record, approximately 84% of them singletons. Jointly, the top ten make up 9.5% to 10% of the sample. The germline V gene (reference sequence) sets CDR1 to MNHEY and CDR2 to SMNVEV. Trimming at the junction amounts to 5 bases on V and 3 bases on J, and the germline ends lie 8 bases apart. From the cysteine through the phenylalanine, the CDR3 covers 13 amino acids. Kept here is only the CDR3 DNA, which spans 39 bases and is read in frame from base 1. Because repertoires were sampled repeatedly during chemoradiotherapy, clonal expansion in the tumor microenvironment could be followed. This clone occurred once. Its specific antigen is unknown. Base qualities are missing; no much larger clone stands one base away.

The sample here was tumor tissue, taken from a patient who underwent chemoradiotherapy. The sequence was obtained from a human donor with HPV-associated anogenital cancer. This chain is built from TRBV27 and TRBJ2-1; no D gene is confidently identified. The CDR3 here reads CASSTANYNEQFF. The nucleotide sequence is TGTGCCAGCAGTACGGCAAACTACAATGAGCAGTTCTTC.